This T cell receptor beta chain is from a study of post-analysis software for immune sequencing data. The wider study: Patients had relapsing-remitting, secondary progressive or progressive-relapsing multiple sclerosis; some lacked subtype. Study conclusions and caveats: Roughly five TRBV segments appeared more often in patients than in controls, and TRBV5-6, TRBV5-1 and TRBV20-1 were among these. Analysis by F measure revealed that same-batch samples clustered strongly together. Significantly lower normalized Chao1 diversity was seen in multiple sclerosis patients than in controls.

Trimming stripped 0 bases from V and 1 base from J, with 11 bases between. CDR1 and CDR2 from the germline V gene are SGHVS and FNYEAQ. The length of the CDR3 is 16 residues. Researchers reported that TCR beta cDNA libraries carried unique molecular identifiers. Input amounts of about 0.85 to 10 million T cells were used. These gave approximately 500,000 cDNA molecules, so each molecule approximated one T cell. Each CDR3 protein is one row after TCRdb ran MiXCR on the PCR reads. The sample records hundreds of thousands of distinct CDR3 sequences, 25% to 30% being singletons. Regarding this clonotype: The antigen remains unidentified.

This TCR was recovered from a girl aged 10-17 years with multiple sclerosis. The source material was blood. The chain has TRBV7-6 and TRBJ2-3; D ambiguous. The CDR3 reads CASSLAGQIGTDTQYF. As DNA, the CDR3 is TGTGCCAGCAGCTTAGCTGGGCAGATCGGCACAGATACGCAGTATTTT. The variable domain in full, completed from reference TRBV7-6 and TRBJ2-3, reads GAGVSQSPRYKVTKRGQDVALRCDPISGHVSLYWYRQALGQGPEFLTYFNYEAQQDKSGLPNDRFSAERPEGSISTLTIQRTEQRDSAMYRCASSLAGQIGTDTQYFGPGTRLTVL.